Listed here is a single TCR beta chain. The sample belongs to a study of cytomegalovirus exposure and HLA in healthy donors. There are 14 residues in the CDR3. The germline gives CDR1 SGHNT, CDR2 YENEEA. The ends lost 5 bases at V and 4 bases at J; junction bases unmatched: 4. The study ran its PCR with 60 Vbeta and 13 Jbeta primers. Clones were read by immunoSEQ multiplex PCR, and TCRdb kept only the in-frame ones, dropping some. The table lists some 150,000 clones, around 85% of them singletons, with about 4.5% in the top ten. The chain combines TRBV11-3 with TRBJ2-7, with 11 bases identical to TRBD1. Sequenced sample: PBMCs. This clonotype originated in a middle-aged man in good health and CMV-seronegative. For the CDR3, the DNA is TGTGCCAGCAGCCGGGACAGGGGGGCATACGAGCAGTACTTC. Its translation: CASSRDRGAYEQYF.